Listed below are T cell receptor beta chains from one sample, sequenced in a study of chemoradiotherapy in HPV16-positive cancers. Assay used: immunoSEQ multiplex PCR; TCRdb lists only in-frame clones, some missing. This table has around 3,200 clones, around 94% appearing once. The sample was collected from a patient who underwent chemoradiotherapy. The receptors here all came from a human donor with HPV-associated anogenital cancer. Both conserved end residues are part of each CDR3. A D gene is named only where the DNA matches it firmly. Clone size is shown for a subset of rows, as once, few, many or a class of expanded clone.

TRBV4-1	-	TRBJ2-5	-	CASSQGLRGQETQYF	TGCGCCAGCAGCCAAGGTCTGCGGGGCCAAGAGACCCAGTACTTC
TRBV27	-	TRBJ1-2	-	CASSSGRGYTF	TGTGCCAGCAGTTCCGGTCGCGGCTACACCTTC
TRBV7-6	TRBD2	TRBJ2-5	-	CASSLTHGGRGQETQYF	TGTGCCAGCAGCTTAACCCACGGTGGGAGGGGCCAAGAGACCCAGTACTTC
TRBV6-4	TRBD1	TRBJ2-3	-	CASRHGTGGADTQYF	TGTGCCAGCAGACACGGGACAGGGGGCGCAGATACGCAGTATTTT
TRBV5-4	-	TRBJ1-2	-	CASSPDDYGYTF	TGTGCCAGCAGCCCCGATGACTATGGCTACACCTTC
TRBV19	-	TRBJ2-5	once	CASSSTSQYGKETQYF	TGTGCCAGTAGTTCTACTAGCCAATACGGGAAAGAGACCCAGTACTTC
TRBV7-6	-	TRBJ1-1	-	CASSFWGAEAFF	TGTGCCAGCAGCTTTTGGGGAGCTGAAGCTTTCTTT
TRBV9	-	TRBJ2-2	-	CASSDVRGNTGELFF	TGTGCCAGCAGCGACGTCAGGGGCAACACCGGGGAGCTGTTTTTT
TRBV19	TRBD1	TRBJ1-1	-	CASSISGTGVNTEAFF	TGTGCCAGTAGTATTAGTGGGACAGGGGTGAACACTGAAGCTTTCTTT
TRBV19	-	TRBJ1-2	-	CASSIDLRYGYTF	TGTGCCAGTAGTATAGATCTGAGGTATGGCTACACCTTC
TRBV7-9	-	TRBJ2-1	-	CASSFRGDGEQFF	TGTGCCAGCAGCTTTAGAGGGGACGGGGAGCAGTTCTTC
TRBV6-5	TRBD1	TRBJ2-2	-	CASSRGQTGELFF	TGTGCCAGCAGTCGGGGACAGACCGGGGAGCTGTTTTTT
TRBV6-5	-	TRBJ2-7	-	CASSSGTFPTEQYF	TGTGCCAGCAGTTCTGGGACTTTCCCAACGGAGCAGTACTTC
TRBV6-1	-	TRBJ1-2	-	CASRETNYGYTF	TGTGCCAGCAGGGAGACGAACTATGGCTACACCTTC
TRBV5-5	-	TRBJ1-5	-	CASSLRAGVGSQPQHF	TGTGCCAGCAGCTTGAGGGCAGGGGTTGGAAGTCAGCCCCAGCATTTT
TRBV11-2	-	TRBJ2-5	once	CASSVGTSETQYF	TGTGCCAGCAGCGTCGGGACAAGTGAGACCCAGTACTTC
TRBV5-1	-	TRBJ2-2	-	CASTAPSGELFF	TGCGCCAGCACCGCCCCCTCCGGGGAGCTGTTTTTT
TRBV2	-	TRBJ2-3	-	CASSEYRVSTDTQYF	TGTGCCAGCAGTGAGTACAGGGTGAGCACAGATACGCAGTATTTT
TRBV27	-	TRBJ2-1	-	CASSTRLVEWGNEQFF	TGTGCCAGCAGTACCCGACTAGTGGAGTGGGGCAATGAGCAGTTCTTC
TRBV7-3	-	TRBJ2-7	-	CASSPPPFPPNYEQYF	TGTGCCAGCAGCCCACCGCCCTTTCCCCCCAACTACGAGCAGTACTTC
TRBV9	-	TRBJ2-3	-	CASSVGSGRTDTQYF	TGTGCCAGCAGCGTAGGGTCGGGGCGCACAGATACGCAGTATTTT
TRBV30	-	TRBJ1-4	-	CAWSDTGYNEKLFF	TGTGCCTGGAGTGACACGGGGTATAATGAAAAACTGTTTTTT
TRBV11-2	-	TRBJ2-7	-	CASSRGDLGYEQYF	TGTGCCAGCAGCAGAGGGGACTTAGGCTACGAGCAGTACTTC
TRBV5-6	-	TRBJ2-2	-	CASSLGWDTGELFF	TGTGCCAGCAGCTTGGGTTGGGACACCGGGGAGCTGTTTTTT
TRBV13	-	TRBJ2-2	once	CASGRGSGELFF	TGTGCCAGTGGCAGAGGATCCGGGGAGCTGTTTTTT
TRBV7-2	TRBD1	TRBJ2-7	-	CASSLDRERYEQYF	TGTGCCAGCAGCCTGGACAGGGAAAGGTACGAGCAGTACTTC
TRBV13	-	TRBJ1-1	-	CASSVNTEAFF	TGTGCCAGCAGCGTGAACACTGAAGCTTTCTTT
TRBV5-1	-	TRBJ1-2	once	CASSLAGTDGYTF	TGCGCCAGCAGCTTGGCGGGGACGGATGGCTACACCTTC